This T cell receptor (beta chain) was identified in a study of T cells in narcolepsy (dated by TCRdb to 2016 to 2019). Concerning the study at large: Patients with narcolepsy type 1 or type 2 (NT1, NT2) and healthy control donors were enrolled in the study. To look for autoreactive T cells in narcolepsy patients that target self-antigens of hypocretin neurons (hypocretin, TRIB2), the study used TCR Vbeta sequencing to follow clonotypes in blood and CSF.

The study at large found these results: Patients and controls had similar numbers of sequenced blood memory CD4+ clonotypes, with averages of around 41,000 in patients and over 30,000 in controls. Plots comparing CSF and blood CD4+ T cell clonotypes from the same patient highlighted HCRT-specific and TRIB2-specific autoreactive clonotypes. Certain blood memory CD4+ repertoires from patients and controls had no sequences that matched autoreactive T cell clones. According to the report, autoreactive clonotypes were detected serially in the blood of the same patients and of different patients, but not in healthy controls.

Notes on this clone: Which antigen it targets is not known. Base qualities are not provided; no much larger clone lies one nucleotide away.

For TCR Vbeta sequencing, memory CD4+ T cells were sorted ex vivo from the peripheral blood of narcolepsy patients and healthy controls. Receptor libraries were prepared by the immunoSEQ multiplex PCR assay. The table was pulled from immuneACCESS by TCRdb, which kept in-frame rearrangements only. Such tables lose some clones; where checked, under half of the loss comes from unresolved V genes, and the rest has no known cause. The sample has more than 20,000 clones on record, roughly 85% of them singletons. The ten largest clones add up to around 9.6% of the sample. Relative to germline, V is missing 2 bases and J is missing 4 bases, with 0 bases of the junction outside any gene match. The germline V gene encodes CDR1 SGHTA and CDR2 FQGNSA. The CDR3 spans 13 residues, from the cysteine through the phenylalanine. Only the CDR3 part of the read is kept: 39 bases, read in frame from the first base.

Here the chain combines TRBV7-2 and TRBJ2-3; 7 nucleotides in the junction match TRBD2. The sequence came from a human donor in good health. Source material: memory (CD45RA-) CD4+ T cells from blood. The meaning of the sample's cell subset or site label: memory T cells sorted ex vivo from peripheral blood. The DNA reads as follows: TGTGCCAGCAGCTTACGGGGGGCAGATACGCAGTATTTT. Its amino acids are CASSLRGADTQYF.